What follows are 32 T cell receptor beta chains derived from one specimen sequenced in a study of shared clonotypes between healthy human individuals. Profiling relied on immunoSEQ multiplex PCR, and the TCRdb table lists in-frame clones only, not all of them. The data hold over a million clones, with 98% to 99% observed a single time. The sequenced sample was naive CD4+ T cells sorted from blood. Subset of the sample: CD45RA+ positively selected. Receptors originate from a man younger than 40 in good health.

Here the CDR3 DNA reads TGTGCCAGCAGTTTATATAGGACAGGGTTAGCTTTCTTT. As protein: CASSLYRTGLAFF. The rearrangement links TRBV28 to TRBJ1-1, with 8 bases that match TRBD1. There are 13 residues in the CDR3. From germline, CDR1 is MDHEN and CDR2 SYDVKM. Trimming took 1 base from V and 10 from J; bases not matched to a gene: 5.

This chain connects TRBV28 to TRBJ2-7; 8 bases are shared with TRBD1. Losses at the gene ends were 11 bases for V and 6 bases for J; bases not matched to a gene: 6. Germline V CDR1 and CDR2: MDHEN, SYDVKM. This CDR3 is 11 amino acids long. The CDR3 sequence is CASRDRGEQYF. CDR3 bases: TGTGCCTCTCGTGACAGGGGCGAGCAGTACTTC.

Turning to this clone: Other DNA sequences in the sample encode the same CDR3. V usage is TRBV28 and J usage is TRBJ2-5, with TRBD1 as a possible D gene (6 bases). The CDR3 is 13 residues long. CDR1 is MDHEN, CDR2 SYDVKM, per germline. The ends were cut back, 5 bases at V and 1 base at J, with 8 bases in the middle. The CDR3 spells CASSQGLQETQYF. The CDR3 DNA follows: TGTGCCAGCAGTCAGGGGCTCCAAGAGACCCAGTACTTC.

The chain combines TRBV6-1 with TRBJ1-2; 9 bases fit TRBD1. Trimming at V came to 6 bases and at J to 4 bases, leaving 3 bases not matched to a gene. Germline V gene data show CDR1 as MNHNS and CDR2 as SASEGT. This CDR3 contains 13 residues. The CDR3 here is CASRGTGPYGYTF. In DNA form, the CDR3 reads TGTGCCAGCAGGGGGACAGGGCCCTATGGCTACACCTTC.

The chain has TRBV5-4 and TRBJ2-6; D remains ambiguous. Germline V CDR1 and CDR2: SGHNT, YYREEE (reference sequence). V lost 3 bases and J lost 2, with 9 bases in between. This CDR3 spans 15 amino acids. CDR3 sequence reads: CASSSASAGANVLTF. The CDR3 DNA follows: TGTGCCAGCAGCTCGGCTTCTGCTGGGGCCAACGTCCTGACTTTC. The full variable domain, its missing parts supplied by reference TRBV5-4 and TRBJ2-6, is ETGVTQSPTHLIKTRGQQVTLRCSSQSGHNTVSWYQQALGQGPQFIFQYYREEENGRGNFPPRFSGLQFPNYSSELNVNALELDDSALYLCASSSASAGANVLTFGAGSRLTVL.

This chain connects TRBV14 to TRBJ2-1; 8 bases line up with TRBD2. From germline, CDR1 is SGHDN and CDR2 FVKESK. The CDR3 consists of 15 residues. V lost 4 bases to trimming and J lost 4 bases; unmatched junction nucleotides: 6. The CDR3 nucleotides are TGTGCCAGCAGCCCCCGGACTAGCTGGTACAATGAGCAGTTCTTC. It encodes CASSPRTSWYNEQFF.

As DNA, the CDR3 is TGTGCCAGCAGCCGAACTAGCGGGAGGCCCCCGAGCTCCTACAATGAGCAGTTCTTC. Amino acids: CASSRTSGRPPSSYNEQFF. The chain has TRBV5-6 and TRBJ2-1; TRBD2 matches at 12 bases. Germline lookup yields CDR1 SGHDT and CDR2 YYEEEE. J was trimmed by 0 bases and V by 4 bases; bases with no gene match: 11. This CDR3 contains 19 residues.

The chain uses TRBV9 and TRBJ2-2; D unresolved. V gave up 5 bases and J gave up 2 bases, with 10 bases separating them. CDR1 SGDLS and CDR2 YYNGEE come from the germline V gene. The CDR3 runs to 14 residues. The CDR3 bases are TGTGCCAGCAGAGTCACCCCCAACACCGGGGAGCTGTTTTTT. It specifies CASRVTPNTGELFF. Combining the CDR3 with reference TRBV9 and TRBJ2-2 gives the whole variable domain DSGVTQTPKHLITATGQRVTLRCSPRSGDLSVYWYQQSLDQGLQFLIQYYNGEERAKGNILERFSAQQFPDLHSELNLSSLELGDSALYFCASRVTPNTGELFFGEGSRLTVL.

The J gene is TRBJ2-7, the V gene TRBV27, with 10 positions matching TRBD1. The CDR3 spans 19 residues. Trimming cost V 2 bases and J 3 bases; bases outside gene matches: 16. Looked up from germline, CDR1 is MNHEY and CDR2 is SMNVEV (reference sequence). CDR3 region: CASSLRSGIPGTGVYEQYF. The CDR3 DNA follows: TGTGCCAGCAGTTTACGGTCTGGAATCCCCGGGACAGGGGTCTACGAGCAGTACTTC.

V and J are TRBV29-1 and TRBJ2-1; 8 bases align to TRBD2. CDR1 is SQVTM, CDR2 ANQGSEA, per germline. Trimming cost V 4 bases and J 6 bases; bases outside gene matches: 5. The length of the CDR3 is 13 residues. The CDR3, as DNA: TGCAGCGTTGTCAGCGGGAGTATCAATGAGCAGTTCTTC. It specifies CSVVSGSINEQFF.

The chain has TRBV11-2 and TRBJ2-5; TRBD1 aligns across 7 bases. This CDR3 has 14 amino acids. Per germline, CDR1 SGHAT and CDR2 FQNNGV. The J segment lost 5 bases and the V segment lost 5 bases, leaving 8 bases of the junction unmatched. CDR3: CASSIQTGTETQYF. The CDR3 nucleotides are TGTGCCAGCAGCATTCAGACAGGGACCGAGACCCAGTACTTC.

The rearrangement links TRBV5-5 to TRBJ2-1; perhaps TRBD2 as D (6 bases). There are 16 residues in the CDR3. Germline CDR1 and CDR2: SGHKS and YYEKEE (reference sequence). V lost 2 bases to trimming and J lost 1 base, with 13 bases between them. The CDR3 reads CASSLRGLQSYNEQFF. DNA for the CDR3: TGTGCCAGCAGCTTACGGGGACTTCAATCCTACAATGAGCAGTTCTTC.

This chain links TRBV19 with TRBJ1-5; no firm D call. Germline lookup yields CDR1 LNHDA and CDR2 SQIVND (reference sequence). V lost 7 bases, J lost 5 bases, and 18 bases lay in between. This CDR3 has 15 amino acids. The CDR3 sequence is CASTRLVAAHQPQHF. The CDR3 nucleotides read TGTGCCAGTACTCGCTTAGTGGCAGCTCATCAGCCCCAGCATTTT.

The chain joins TRBV6-1 to TRBJ1-2; TRBD1 is a possible D gene (5 bases). Germline lookup yields CDR1 MNHNS and CDR2 SASEGT. V lost 6 bases to trimming and J lost 7 bases, with 15 bases between them. The CDR3 is 13 residues long. CDR3 sequence reads: CASRGGRASGYTF. As DNA, the CDR3 is TGTGCCAGCAGGGGGGGACGGGCAAGTGGCTACACCTTC.

The J gene is TRBJ1-2, the V gene TRBV18; D not resolved. The CDR3 runs to 15 residues. V shed 0 bases and J shed 1 base, with 9 bases lying between them. Germline assignment: CDR1 KGHSH and CDR2 LQKENI. This chain's CDR3 is CASSPPNRLNYGYTF. CDR3 coding DNA: TGTGCCAGCTCACCACCGAACAGACTTAACTATGGCTACACCTTC. Full variable domain (outside the CDR3, taken from reference TRBV18 and TRBJ1-2): NAGVMQNPRHLVRRRGQEARLRCSPMKGHSHVYWYRQLPEEGLKFMVYLQKENIIDESGMPKERFSAEFPKEGPSILRIQQVVRGDSAAYFCASSPPNRLNYGYTFGSGTRLTVV.

The chain combines TRBV11-1 with TRBJ2-2; D unclear. Germline loops: CDR1 SGHAT, CDR2 FQDESV (reference sequence). Trimming left V 3 bases short and J 5 bases short, with 7 bases between. This CDR3 has 13 amino acids. The CDR3 nucleotides are TGTGCCAGCAGCTTCGGTGCAACCGGGGAGCTGTTTTTT. Translating it yields CASSFGATGELFF.

The chain is built from TRBV7-2 and TRBJ2-2; D remains ambiguous. Trimming left V 2 bases short and J 0 bases short, with 7 bases between. CDR3 length equals 15 residues. CDR1 SGHTA and CDR2 FQGNSA come from the germline V gene. DNA for the CDR3: TGTGCCAGCAGCTTATCAAAATCGAACACCGGGGAGCTGTTTTTT. Translating gives CASSLSKSNTGELFF.

This chain joins TRBV30 and TRBJ1-4; the match to TRBD1 covers 10 bases. V lost 7 bases to trimming and J lost 10 bases; unmatched junction nucleotides: 6. Germline V gene lookup returns CDR1 GTSNPN and CDR2 SVGIG (reference sequence). The CDR3 contains 12 residues. CDR3: CAFDRGPAKLFF. CDR3 nucleotide sequence: TGTGCCTTCGACAGGGGGCCTGCAAAACTGTTTTTT.

The V call is TRBV9, the J call TRBJ1-2; a possible D gene is TRBD1 (6 bases). The germline gives CDR1 SGDLS, CDR2 YYNGEE. This CDR3 region has 15 residues. The V end was cut by 0 bases, the J end by 8 bases, with 17 bases between. DNA of the CDR3: TGTGCCAGCAGCGTAGAGCTCGGAGGGGGAGTCGGCTACACCTTC. This sequence encodes CASSVELGGGVGYTF.

J is TRBJ1-2 and V is TRBV6-6; D gene uncertain. The CDR3 length is 13 residues. Germline CDR1 reads MNHNY; CDR2 reads SVGAGI (reference sequence). Trimming left V 4 bases short and J 0 bases short, with 6 bases between. CDR3 DNA sequence: TGTGCCAGCAGTTTCCATTCTAACTATGGCTACACCTTC. Encoded protein: CASSFHSNYGYTF.

V and J are TRBV5-4 and TRBJ2-3; 7 bases map to TRBD1. Germline V lookup: CDR1 SGHNT, CDR2 YYREEE (reference sequence). This CDR3 contains 15 residues. Losses at the gene ends were 2 bases for V and 2 bases for J; bases not matched to a gene: 5. CDR3: CASSFRGQLTDTQYF. The CDR3 nucleotides are TGTGCCAGCAGCTTTCGGGGACAGCTCACAGATACGCAGTATTTT.

This clone was seen just once. The chain is built from TRBV5-1 and TRBJ2-3; 11 positions match TRBD2. V dropped 0 bases and J dropped 1; count of bases not matched to a gene: 10. Germline V gene data show CDR1 as SGHRS and CDR2 as YFSETQ. The CDR3 runs 19 residues. The CDR3, as DNA: TGCGCCAGCAGCTTGGAACCTAGCGGGAGGATCCGTGGCACAGATACGCAGTATTTT. Protein product: CASSLEPSGRIRGTDTQYF. The whole variable domain, remainder taken from reference TRBV5-1 and TRBJ2-3, is KAGVTQTPRYLIKTRGQQVTLSCSPISGHRSVSWYQQTPGQGLQFLFEYFSETQRNKGNFPGRFSGRQFSNSRSEMNVSTLELGDSALYLCASSLEPSGRIRGTDTQYFGPGTRLTVL.

The chain joins TRBV11-2 to TRBJ2-3; D is perhaps TRBD2 (6 bases). V lost 2 bases and J 2 bases, leaving 14 bases between the germline ends. Germline CDR1 is SGHAT and CDR2 is FQNNGV. CDR3 length equals 16 residues. Here the CDR3 DNA reads TGTGCCAGCAGCTTAAGCGTTGGCGGGAACACAGATACGCAGTATTTT. Its protein product is CASSLSVGGNTDTQYF.

The V call is TRBV28, the J call TRBJ1-1, with D maybe TRBD1 (5 bases). CDR1 is MDHEN, CDR2 SYDVKM, per germline. The CDR3 contains 13 residues. Trimming pared 3 bases from V and 7 bases from J, leaving 12 bases between. CDR3 region: CASSFTGLLEAFF. The CDR3 DNA reads as TGTGCCAGCAGTTTTACAGGCCTTCTTGAAGCTTTCTTT.

This clone is a singleton in its sample. Other DNA sequences in this specimen translate into the identical CDR3. The gene calls are TRBV5-1 and TRBJ2-3; 8 bases line up with TRBD2. The V gene end was trimmed by 0 bases and the J gene end by 1 base; junction bases not matched to a gene: 7. Looked up from germline, CDR1 is SGHRS and CDR2 is YFSETQ. The CDR3 has 17 amino acids. This chain's CDR3 is CASSLGSSGYGTDTQYF. Here the CDR3 DNA reads TGCGCCAGCAGCTTGGGTTCTAGCGGGTATGGCACAGATACGCAGTATTTT.

J is TRBJ2-7 and V is TRBV6-1; D possibly corresponds to TRBD1 (5 bases). The germline V and J ends were trimmed by 1 base and 2 bases, with 18 bases remaining between them. The CDR3 extends over 17 amino acids. Germline CDR1 is MNHNS and CDR2 is SASEGT. CDR3 residues: CASSEVAGHLGAYEQYF. The CDR3 coding sequence is TGTGCCAGCAGTGAAGTGGCCGGACACCTTGGGGCCTACGAGCAGTACTTC.

The chain links TRBV27 to TRBJ1-2; D might be TRBD1 (5 bases). Trimming stripped 5 bases from V and 3 bases from J, with 19 bases between. Germline CDR1 and CDR2: MNHEY and SMNVEV (reference sequence). The CDR3 contains 16 residues. The CDR3 reads CASSVSGAGSDYGYTF. In DNA form, the CDR3 reads TGTGCCAGCAGTGTCTCGGGTGCAGGGTCGGACTATGGCTACACCTTC.

In this sample, this clone turned up once. Other nucleotide sequences in the sample specify the same CDR3. The rearrangement uses TRBV27 and TRBJ1-5; D is undetermined. CDR3 length: 13 amino acids. Germline assignment: CDR1 MNHEY and CDR2 SMNVEV (reference sequence). V lost 6 bases, J lost 0 bases, and 6 bases lay in between. DNA of the CDR3: TGTGCCAGCAGCCCTTATAGCAATCAGCCCCAGCATTTT. Its protein product is CASSPYSNQPQHF.

The gene calls are TRBV5-1 and TRBJ1-1; D gene ambiguous. Between the trimmed V and J ends, which lost 4 bases and 4 bases, there was a span of 17 bases. From germline, CDR1 is SGHRS and CDR2 YFSETQ. The CDR3 spans 15 residues. CDR3 protein: CASSPSKGRVTEAFF. The CDR3 DNA sequence: TGCGCCAGCAGCCCGTCTAAGGGAAGGGTCACTGAAGCTTTCTTT.

The gene calls are TRBV18 and TRBJ2-3, with 7 positions matching TRBD1. The CDR3 is made up of 16 amino acids. J was trimmed by 2 bases and V by 3 bases; bases with no gene match: 8. The germline V gene encodes CDR1 KGHSH and CDR2 LQKENI. The chain's CDR3 is CASSPRDRVLTDTQYF. CDR3 DNA sequence: TGTGCCAGCTCACCCCGGGACAGAGTCCTCACAGATACGCAGTATTTT.

The V gene is TRBV5-4, the J gene TRBJ2-3; D may correspond to TRBD1 or TRBD2 (6 bases each). V lost 1 base and J 1 base, leaving 16 bases between the germline ends. This CDR3 region has 17 residues. Germline V lookup: CDR1 SGHNT, CDR2 YYREEE (reference sequence). Here the CDR3 reads CASSLLFGGRGTDTQYF. CDR3 bases: TGTGCCAGCAGCTTGTTGTTCGGGGGCCGTGGCACAGATACGCAGTATTTT.

The V and J genes are TRBV14 and TRBJ2-3; 10 bases map to TRBD2. CDR3 size: 18 residues. Unmatched junction bases numbered 11, after V lost 0 bases and J lost 5 bases. Germline lookup yields CDR1 SGHDN and CDR2 FVKESK. CDR3 sequence: CASSQEKILAGVGDTQYF. CDR3 nucleotides: TGTGCCAGCAGCCAAGAGAAAATTCTAGCGGGAGTCGGAGATACGCAGTATTTT.